This TCR beta chain was captured in a study of CD8 T cells in Susac syndrome. CDR3 length: 12 residues. V was pared by 4 bases and J by 0 bases, with 7 bases between. Germline V gives CDR1 SQVTM, CDR2 ANQGSEA. RNA in amounts of roughly 0.5 to 1 ug was reverse transcribed with random hexamers. TCRdb used MiXCR to reprocess the immunoSEQ multiplex PCR reads, holding one entry per CDR3 protein. Seen here are more than 80,000 distinct CDR3 sequences, approximately 93% observed once, and the top ten hold over 0.4%. This clonotype was obtained from a human donor with Susac syndrome. The sample was CD8+ T cells from PBMCs. This chain joins TRBV29-1 and TRBJ2-7; D gene unclear. CDR3 in amino acids: CSVGLSSYEQYF. The CDR3 bases are TGCAGCGTTGGTCTGAGCTCCTACGAGCAGTACTTC.